Each of the 27 T cell receptor beta chains below was sequenced from the same sample in a study of OX40 agonist ivuxolimab in advanced cancers. Sequenced by immunoSEQ multiplex PCR; TCRdb stores in-frame clones only, minus some. The sample consists of roughly 60,000 clones, 86% of them appearing once. The source was CD4+ or CD8+ T cells sorted from blood, collected in a trial of the OX40 agonist ivuxolimab. These receptors came from an adult with an advanced solid tumor such as melanoma, head and neck, liver or kidney cancer.

The chain employs TRBV27 and TRBJ2-3, with D unclear. V lost 0 bases to trimming and J lost 5 bases, with 6 bases between them. The V gene's germline CDR1 is MNHEY and CDR2 SMNVEV (reference sequence). The CDR3 covers 13 residues. The CDR3 region is CASSLSYVDTQYF. CDR3 bases: TGTGCCAGCAGTTTATCCTACGTAGATACGCAGTATTTT.

The chain carries TRBV9 and TRBJ2-3; weak D call: TRBD2 (6 bases). The V and J ends lost 3 bases and 4 bases respectively, with 15 bases between them. CDR3 length: 15 amino acids. CDR1 and CDR2 from the germline V gene are SGDLS and YYNGEE. CDR3 DNA: TGTGCCAGCAGCGCCGGGACTGCCCGAGCAGATACGCAGTATTTT. This translates into CASSAGTARADTQYF.

The chain uses TRBV5-6 and TRBJ2-4; no firm D call. V shed 0 bases and J shed 12 bases, with 10 bases lying between them. This CDR3 has 12 residues. CDR1 and CDR2 from the germline V gene are SGHDT and YYEEEE. The CDR3 sequence: CASSLAEDRQYF. The CDR3, as DNA: TGTGCCAGCAGCTTGGCCGAGGATCGTCAGTACTTC.

This chain links TRBV7-8 with TRBJ2-2, with no clear D. Trimming stripped 3 bases from V and 0 bases from J, with 11 bases between. The CDR3 runs 16 residues. Germline loops: CDR1 SGHVS, CDR2 FQNEAQ. As DNA, the CDR3 is TGTGCCAGCAGCTTTCGACCTACTACGAACACCGGGGAGCTGTTTTTT. It encodes CASSFRPTTNTGELFF.

The chain recombines TRBV28 with TRBJ1-2; D is ambiguous. The germline V gene has CDR1 MDHEN and CDR2 SYDVKM. The CDR3 runs 11 residues. V was shortened by 6 bases and J by 3 bases, with 5 bases between the two germline ends. The CDR3 DNA reads as TGTGCCAGCAGCTTAGACTATGGCTACACCTTC. Translating it yields CASSLDYGYTF.

The rearrangement links TRBV25-1 to TRBJ1-6; 7 bases align to TRBD1. Trimming took 4 bases from V and 7 from J; bases not matched to a gene: 7. The CDR3 covers 15 residues. Germline loops: CDR1 MGHDK, CDR2 SYGVNS. CDR3 DNA: TGTGCCAGCAGTGCCTACAGGGGTCACAATTCACCCCTCCACTTT. This codes for CASSAYRGHNSPLHF. Full variable domain (remainder filled in from reference TRBV25-1 and TRBJ1-6): EADIYQTPRYLVIGTGKKITLECSQTMGHDKMYWYQQDPGMELHLIHYSYGVNSTEKGDLSSESTVSRIRTEHFPLTLESARPSHTSQYLCASSAYRGHNSPLHFGNGTRLTVT.

The chain uses TRBV7-3 and TRBJ1-1, with D uncertain. Trimming removed 5 bases from V and 4 bases from J, with 11 bases in between. CDR1 and CDR2 from the germline V gene are SGHTA and FQGTGA. The CDR3 has 13 amino acids. CDR3 DNA sequence: TGTGCCAGCAGCGCGGAGGAGGGCACTGAAGCTTTCTTT. It encodes CASSAEEGTEAFF.

This rearrangement joins TRBV7-9 to TRBJ1-1, with D tentatively TRBD1 (5 bases). Germline V gene lookup returns CDR1 SEHNR and CDR2 FQNEAQ (reference sequence). The V and J ends lost 4 bases and 5 bases respectively, with 8 bases between them. The CDR3 consists of 12 residues. The CDR3 DNA reads TGTGCCAGCAGCTCCGGGGGAACTGAAGCTTTCTTT. Amino acid sequence: CASSSGGTEAFF.

The chain couples TRBV5-8 to TRBJ1-2; 12 nucleotides match TRBD1. This CDR3 has 16 amino acids. After removal of 0 bases from V and 6 bases from J, the junction contained 6 bases not matched to a gene. Germline V CDR1 and CDR2: SGHTS, YDEGEE. The CDR3 loop reads CASSLGRDRGQDGYTF. The CDR3 region has the DNA TGTGCCAGCAGCTTGGGCCGGGACAGGGGGCAGGATGGCTACACCTTC.

This chain links TRBV4-3 with TRBJ2-6; D is perhaps TRBD2 (6 bases). The germline CDR1 and CDR2 sequences are LGHNA and YSLEER. CDR3 size: 15 residues. Trimming pared 1 base from V and 2 bases from J, leaving 6 bases between. CDR3 residues: CASSQGRAGANVLTF. The CDR3 DNA reads TGCGCCAGCAGCCAAGGGAGGGCTGGGGCCAACGTCCTGACTTTC.

The chain combines TRBV2 with TRBJ1-2, with a tentative D call TRBD1 (5 bases). The V end was cut by 4 bases, the J end by 7 bases, with 10 bases between. Germline V gives CDR1 SNHLY, CDR2 FYNNEI. The CDR3 runs to 12 residues. CDR3: CASSVGVGGYTF. In nucleotides, the CDR3 is TGTGCCAGCAGTGTAGGGGTCGGTGGCTACACCTTC.

The rearrangement joins TRBV15 to TRBJ1-5; D unclear. The germline V gene encodes CDR1 LNHNV and CDR2 YYDKDF (reference sequence). The CDR3 totals 15 residues. V gave up 0 bases and J gave up 4 bases, with 10 bases separating them. The CDR3 sequence: CATSRDGRDNQPQHF. For the CDR3, the DNA is TGTGCCACCAGCAGAGATGGAAGGGATAATCAGCCCCAGCATTTT.

This clone has just one count. This chain joins TRBV5-1 and TRBJ2-5; perhaps TRBD2 as D (6 bases). V was trimmed by 2 bases and J by 2 bases, leaving 16 bases between them. Germline CDR1 and CDR2: SGHRS and YFSETQ. CDR3 length: 16 amino acids. CDR3 coding DNA: TGCGCCAGCAGCTTCGGGGGAGCGACCCTTCAAGAGACCCAGTACTTC. Its translation: CASSFGGATLQETQYF.

The CDR3 DNA is TGCGCCAGCAGTCAAGATATCAGACTAGCGGGGGCCCACACGAGCGGTGAGCAGTTCTTC. It specifies CASSQDIRLAGAHTSGEQFF. This chain links TRBV23-1 with TRBJ2-1; TRBD2 aligns across 12 bases. TRBV23-1 is an open reading frame whose function is uncertain. With 2 bases clipped from V and 9 bases from J, the junction kept 20 bases outside the gene matches. The CDR3 totals 20 residues.

The chain links TRBV6-5 to TRBJ1-3; D is perhaps TRBD1 (6 bases). With 0 bases removed from V and 1 base from J, the gap between germline ends came to 7 bases. CDR3 length equals 15 residues. Germline CDR1 MNHEY, CDR2 SVGAGI. The CDR3 DNA reads as TGTGCCAGCAGTTACTCAGGGACATCTGGAAACACCATATATTTT. Translated: CASSYSGTSGNTIYF.

Points on this clone: Within the sample, other DNA sequences also encode this same CDR3. The CDR3 sequence: CAWSRDTNTEAFF. As DNA, the CDR3 is TGTGCCTGGAGTAGGGACACGAACACTGAAGCTTTCTTT. The chain has TRBV30 and TRBJ1-1; maybe TRBD1 (6 bases). With 2 bases removed from V and 1 base from J, the gap between germline ends came to 8 bases. Germline CDR1 GTSNPN, CDR2 SVGIG (reference sequence). This CDR3 region has 13 residues.

This clone was counted once. V is TRBV7-3 and J is TRBJ2-1; tentative D call: TRBD2 (5 bases). Looked up from germline, CDR1 is SGHTA and CDR2 is FQGTGA. V lost 2 bases and J lost 2, with 7 bases in between. The CDR3 has 14 residues. CDR3 region: CASSLRGTYNEQFF. The DNA of the CDR3 is TGTGCCAGCAGCTTACGGGGTACCTACAATGAGCAGTTCTTC.

The CDR3 here is CASSLNGQGIGQFF. The CDR3 bases are TGTGCCAGCAGCTTAAACGGACAGGGGATCGGGCAGTTCTTC. V and J are TRBV7-3 and TRBJ2-1; 9 bases agree with TRBD1. The CDR3 spans 14 residues. The V gene end was trimmed by 1 base and the J gene end by 12 bases; junction bases not matched to a gene: 7. Per the germline V gene, CDR1 is SGHTA and CDR2 is FQGTGA.

The sample holds one count of this clone. J is TRBJ1-2 and V is TRBV12-2. TRBV12-2 is listed as a pseudogene. The CDR3 is made up of 17 amino acids. CDR3 region: CASRFWANRGPPYGYTF. The CDR3, as DNA: TGTGCAAGTCGCTTTTGGGCGAACCGGGGCCCACCCTATGGCTACACCTTC.

The J gene is TRBJ1-2, the V gene TRBV18, with D possibly matching TRBD1 (6 bases). V lost 3 bases to trimming and J lost 6 bases, with 29 bases between them. CDR1 is KGHSH and CDR2 is LQKENI in the germline V gene. This CDR3 has 19 amino acids. The CDR3 nucleotides read TGTGCCAGCTCACCCCAGACAGGCCTTACCCCTTTCTTTGGTAATGGCTACACCTTC. As protein: CASSPQTGLTPFFGNGYTF.

The rearrangement uses TRBV7-2 and TRBJ2-7, with 7 bases matching TRBD1. With V trimmed by 5 bases and J by 6 bases, 7 bases remained unmatched. The CDR3 length is 13 residues. Germline CDR1 is SGHTA and CDR2 is FQGNSA. This CDR3 is CASSVLDRIEQYF. In DNA form, the CDR3 reads TGTGCCAGCAGCGTACTGGACAGGATCGAGCAGTACTTC.

The rearrangement links TRBV4-3 to TRBJ2-3, with D unclear. CDR3 length equals 14 residues. Trimming pared 2 bases from V and 4 bases from J, leaving 10 bases between. Germline loops: CDR1 LGHNA, CDR2 YSLEER. Written as DNA, the CDR3 is TGCGCCAGCAGCCAATTTAACAGCGCAGATACGCAGTATTTT. Translation: CASSQFNSADTQYF.

The DNA for the CDR3 is TGTGCCAGCAGTAAAACCGGGACAGGGGAGGTTGGGCAGTTCTTC. The encoded protein is CASSKTGTGEVGQFF. The chain links TRBV6-5 to TRBJ2-1; 10 positions match TRBD1. There are 15 residues in the CDR3. J lost 12 bases, V lost 5 bases, and 13 bases had no gene match. Germline V gives CDR1 MNHEY, CDR2 SVGAGI.

The V call is TRBV6-1, the J call TRBJ2-7, with D hard to call. The CDR3 runs to 14 residues. CDR1 and CDR2 from the germline V gene are MNHNS and SASEGT. V dropped 3 bases and J dropped 2 bases, with 11 bases sitting between them. This chain's CDR3 is CASSDGVRTYEQYF. Written as DNA, the CDR3 is TGTGCCAGCAGTGACGGAGTCAGGACCTACGAGCAGTACTTC.

This rearrangement joins TRBV5-4 to TRBJ1-1; a possible D gene is TRBD1 (5 bases). The germline V and J ends were trimmed by 3 bases and 5 bases, with 17 bases remaining between them. The V gene's germline CDR1 is SGHNT and CDR2 YYREEE (reference sequence). The CDR3 consists of 15 residues. CDR3 residues: CASSWGLGGETEAFF. In DNA form, the CDR3 reads TGTGCCAGCAGCTGGGGGTTAGGCGGGGAAACTGAAGCTTTCTTT.

The chain recombines TRBV7-3 with TRBJ1-5, with 10 bases matching TRBD1. There are 13 residues in the CDR3. The V gene end was trimmed by 8 bases and the J gene end by 6 bases; junction bases not matched to a gene: 4. The germline V gene encodes CDR1 SGHTA and CDR2 FQGTGA. Here the CDR3 reads CASGTGAFQPQHF. The CDR3 DNA reads as TGTGCCAGCGGGACAGGGGCTTTTCAGCCCCAGCATTTT.

This clone was detected once. This sequence joins TRBV6-6 and TRBJ1-5; D gene uncertain. Per the germline V gene, CDR1 is MNHNY and CDR2 is SVGAGI (reference sequence). The V end was cut by 5 bases, the J end by 3 bases, with 8 bases between. This CDR3 has 13 residues. The CDR3 region has the DNA TGTGCCAGCAGTCAGCGAGTCAATCAGCCCCAGCATTTT. This encodes CASSQRVNQPQHF.